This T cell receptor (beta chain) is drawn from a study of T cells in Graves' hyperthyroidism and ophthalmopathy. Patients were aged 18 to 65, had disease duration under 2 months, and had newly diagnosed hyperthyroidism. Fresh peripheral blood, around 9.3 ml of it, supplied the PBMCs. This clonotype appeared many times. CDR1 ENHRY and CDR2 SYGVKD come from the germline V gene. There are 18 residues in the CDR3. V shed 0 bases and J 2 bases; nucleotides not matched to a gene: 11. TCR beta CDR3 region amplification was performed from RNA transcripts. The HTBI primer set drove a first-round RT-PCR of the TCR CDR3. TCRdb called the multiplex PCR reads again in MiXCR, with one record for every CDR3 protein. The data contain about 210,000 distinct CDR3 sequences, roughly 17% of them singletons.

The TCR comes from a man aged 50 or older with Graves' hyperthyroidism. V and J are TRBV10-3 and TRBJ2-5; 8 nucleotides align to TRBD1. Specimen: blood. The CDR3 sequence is CAISESPGQGRRQETQYF. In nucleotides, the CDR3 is TGTGCCATCAGTGAGTCGCCCGGACAGGGTCGTAGGCAAGAGACCCAGTACTTC.